This TCR beta chain originates from a study of vaccination and CD4 T cells after COVID-19. The sample's time point: late sampling 161 to 241 days after vaccination in three convalescent patients. This CDR3 comprises 15 residues. The germline V gene has CDR1 SNHLY and CDR2 FYNNEI. The V and J ends lost 6 bases and 7 bases, in that order; junction bases with no gene match: 9. Each CDR3 protein is one row after TCRdb ran MiXCR on the PCR reads. The sample lists about 28,000 distinct CDR3 sequences, 50% seen once, with less than 6% in the top ten. This clonotype was observed a single time. This material consisted of CD4+ T cells from blood, taken about 7 months after SARS-CoV-2 vaccination. This receptor was taken from a human donor who had recovered from COVID-19. The chain recombines TRBV2 with TRBJ1-6; 7 bases match TRBD1. The CDR3 loop reads CASSPQGVTNSPLHF. CDR3 in DNA: TGTGCCAGCAGCCCCCAGGGGGTGACAAATTCACCCCTCCACTTT.